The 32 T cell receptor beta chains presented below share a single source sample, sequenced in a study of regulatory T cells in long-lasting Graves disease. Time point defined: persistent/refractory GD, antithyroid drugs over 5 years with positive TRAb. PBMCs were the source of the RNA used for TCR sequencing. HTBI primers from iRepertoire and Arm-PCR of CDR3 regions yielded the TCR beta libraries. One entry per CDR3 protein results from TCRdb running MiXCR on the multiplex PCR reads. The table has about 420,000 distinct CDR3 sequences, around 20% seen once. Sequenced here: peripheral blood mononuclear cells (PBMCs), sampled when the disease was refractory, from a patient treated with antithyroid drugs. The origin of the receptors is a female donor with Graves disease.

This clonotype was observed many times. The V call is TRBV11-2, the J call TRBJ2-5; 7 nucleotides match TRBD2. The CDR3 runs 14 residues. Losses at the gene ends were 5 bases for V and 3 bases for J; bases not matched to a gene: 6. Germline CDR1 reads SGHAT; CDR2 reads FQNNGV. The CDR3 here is CASSPQREEETQYF. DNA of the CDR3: TGTGCCAGCAGCCCCCAGCGGGAAGAAGAGACCCAGTACTTC.

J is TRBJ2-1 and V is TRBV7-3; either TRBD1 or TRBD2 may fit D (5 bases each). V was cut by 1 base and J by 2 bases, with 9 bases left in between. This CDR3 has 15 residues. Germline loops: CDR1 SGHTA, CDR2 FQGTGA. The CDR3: CASSLMGDPYNEQFF. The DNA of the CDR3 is TGTGCCAGCAGCTTAATGGGGGATCCCTACAATGAGCAGTTCTTC.

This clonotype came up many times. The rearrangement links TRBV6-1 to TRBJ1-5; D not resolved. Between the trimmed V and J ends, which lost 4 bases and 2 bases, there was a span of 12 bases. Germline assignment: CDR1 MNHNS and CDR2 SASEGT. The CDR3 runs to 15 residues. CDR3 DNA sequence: TGTGCCAGCAGTGGCGGGGTTTGGGGCAATCAGCCCCAGCATTTT. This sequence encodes CASSGGVWGNQPQHF.

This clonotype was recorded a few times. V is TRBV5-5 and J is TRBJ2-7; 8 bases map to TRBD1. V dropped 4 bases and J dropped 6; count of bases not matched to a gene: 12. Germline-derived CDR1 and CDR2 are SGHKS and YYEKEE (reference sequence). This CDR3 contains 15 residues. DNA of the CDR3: TGTGCCAGCAGCCTGCCCGGGACAGGATTTATCGAGCAGTACTTC. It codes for CASSLPGTGFIEQYF.

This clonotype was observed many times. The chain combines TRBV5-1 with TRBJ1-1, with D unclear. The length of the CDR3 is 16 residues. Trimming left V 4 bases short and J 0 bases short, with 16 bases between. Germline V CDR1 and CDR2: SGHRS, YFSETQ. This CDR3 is CASSPLTIGLNTEAFF. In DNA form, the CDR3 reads TGCGCCAGCAGCCCGCTAACGATCGGGCTGAACACTGAAGCTTTCTTT.

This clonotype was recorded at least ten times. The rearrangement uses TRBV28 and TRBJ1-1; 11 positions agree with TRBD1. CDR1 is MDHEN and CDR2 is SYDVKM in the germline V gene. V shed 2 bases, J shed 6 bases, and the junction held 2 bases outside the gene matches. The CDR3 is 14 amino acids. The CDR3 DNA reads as TGTGCCAGCAGTTTACTGGGACAGGGGGCTGAAGCTTTCTTT. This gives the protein CASSLLGQGAEAFF.

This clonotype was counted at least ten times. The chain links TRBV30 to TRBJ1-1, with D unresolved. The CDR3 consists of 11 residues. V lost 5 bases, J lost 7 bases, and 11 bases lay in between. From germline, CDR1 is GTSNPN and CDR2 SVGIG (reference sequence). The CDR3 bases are TGTGCCTGGGGACCGTCCGGTGAAGCTTTCTTT. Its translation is CAWGPSGEAFF.

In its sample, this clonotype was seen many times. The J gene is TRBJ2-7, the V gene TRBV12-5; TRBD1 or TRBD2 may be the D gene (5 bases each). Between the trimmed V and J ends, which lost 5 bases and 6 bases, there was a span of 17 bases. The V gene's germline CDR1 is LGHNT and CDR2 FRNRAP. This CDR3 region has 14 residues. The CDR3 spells CASGPGDRPGEQYF. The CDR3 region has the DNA TGTGCTAGTGGTCCCGGGGACCGCCCCGGCGAGCAGTACTTC.

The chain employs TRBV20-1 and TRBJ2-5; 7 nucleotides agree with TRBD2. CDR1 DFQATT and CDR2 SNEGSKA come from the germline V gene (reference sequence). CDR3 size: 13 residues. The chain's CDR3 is CSAPQRGQETQYF. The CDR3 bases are TGCAGCGCCCCCCAGCGGGGCCAAGAGACCCAGTACTTC.

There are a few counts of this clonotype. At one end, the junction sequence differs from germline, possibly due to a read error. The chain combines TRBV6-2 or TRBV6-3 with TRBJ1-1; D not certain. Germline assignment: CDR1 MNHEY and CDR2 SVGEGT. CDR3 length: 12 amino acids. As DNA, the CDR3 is TGTGCCGGCAGTTACTGGTTAACTGAAGCTTTCTTT. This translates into CAGSYWLTEAFF.

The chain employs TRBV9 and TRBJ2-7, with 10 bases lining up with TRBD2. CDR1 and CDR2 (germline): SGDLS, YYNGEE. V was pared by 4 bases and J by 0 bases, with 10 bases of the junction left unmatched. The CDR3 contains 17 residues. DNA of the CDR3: TGTGCCAGCAGCTCACCGATAGCGGGAGGTCTCTCCTACGAGCAGTACTTC. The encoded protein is CASSSPIAGGLSYEQYF.

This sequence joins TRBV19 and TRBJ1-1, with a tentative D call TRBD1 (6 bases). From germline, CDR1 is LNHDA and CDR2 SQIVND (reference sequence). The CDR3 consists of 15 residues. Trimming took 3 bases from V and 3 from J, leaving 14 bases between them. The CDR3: CASSIRTVLDTEAFF. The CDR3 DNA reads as TGTGCCAGTAGTATCCGGACAGTGCTTGACACTGAAGCTTTCTTT.

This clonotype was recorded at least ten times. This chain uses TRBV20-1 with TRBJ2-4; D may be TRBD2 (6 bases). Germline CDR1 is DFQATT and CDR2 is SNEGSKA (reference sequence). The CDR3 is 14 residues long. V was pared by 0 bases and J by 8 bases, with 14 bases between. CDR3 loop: CSARDGTGGDIQYF. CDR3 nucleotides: TGCAGTGCTAGAGACGGCACTGGAGGGGACATTCAGTACTTC.

The CDR3 reads CASSLSDRGKAMNTEAFF. CDR3 in DNA: TGCGCCAGCAGCTTGAGCGACAGGGGAAAGGCCATGAACACTGAAGCTTTCTTT. The chain carries TRBV5-1 and TRBJ1-1, with 8 bases lining up with TRBD1. CDR3 length: 18 residues. Trimming took 1 base from V and 0 from J; bases not matched to a gene: 11. The V gene's germline CDR1 is SGHRS and CDR2 YFSETQ.

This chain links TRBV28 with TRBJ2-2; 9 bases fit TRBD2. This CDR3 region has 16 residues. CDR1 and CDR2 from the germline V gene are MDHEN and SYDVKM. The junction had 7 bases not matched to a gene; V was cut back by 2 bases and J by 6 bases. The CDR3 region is CASSLGLAGEAGELFF. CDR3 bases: TGTGCCAGCAGTTTAGGCTTAGCGGGAGAGGCCGGGGAGCTGTTTTTT.

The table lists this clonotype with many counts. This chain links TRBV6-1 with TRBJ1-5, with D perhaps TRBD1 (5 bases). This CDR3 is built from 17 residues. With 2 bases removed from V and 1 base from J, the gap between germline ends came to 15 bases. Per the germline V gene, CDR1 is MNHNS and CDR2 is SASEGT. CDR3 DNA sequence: TGTGCCAGCAGTGAACGGTTCGGAGGGGCGAGCAATCAGCCCCAGCATTTT. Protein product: CASSERFGGASNQPQHF.

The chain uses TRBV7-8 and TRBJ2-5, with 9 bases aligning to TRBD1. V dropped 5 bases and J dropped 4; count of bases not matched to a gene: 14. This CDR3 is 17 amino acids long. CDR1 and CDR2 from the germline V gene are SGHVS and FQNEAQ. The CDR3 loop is CASSPRTGALRTETQYF. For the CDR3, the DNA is TGTGCCAGCAGCCCACGGACAGGGGCGCTTCGTACAGAGACCCAGTACTTC.

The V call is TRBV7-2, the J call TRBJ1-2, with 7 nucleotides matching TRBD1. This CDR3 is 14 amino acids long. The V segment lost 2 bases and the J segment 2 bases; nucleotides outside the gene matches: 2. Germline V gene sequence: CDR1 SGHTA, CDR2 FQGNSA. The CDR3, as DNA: TGTGCCAGCAGCTTAAGGGGGCCAAACTATGGCTACACCTTC. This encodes CASSLRGPNYGYTF.

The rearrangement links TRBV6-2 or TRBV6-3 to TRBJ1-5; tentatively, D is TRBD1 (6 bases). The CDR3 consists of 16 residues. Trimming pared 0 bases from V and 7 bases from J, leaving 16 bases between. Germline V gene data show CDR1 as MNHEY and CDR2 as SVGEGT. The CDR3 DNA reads TGTGCCAGCAGTTACTCGATGCTGGGGACACACCAGCCCCAGCATTTT. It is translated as CASSYSMLGTHQPQHF.

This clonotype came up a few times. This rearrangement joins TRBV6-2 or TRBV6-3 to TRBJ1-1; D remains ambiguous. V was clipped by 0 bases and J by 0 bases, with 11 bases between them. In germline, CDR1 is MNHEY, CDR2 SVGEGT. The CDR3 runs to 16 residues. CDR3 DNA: TGTGCCAGCAGTTACTCGATTCCCATTATGAACACTGAAGCTTTCTTT. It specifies CASSYSIPIMNTEAFF.

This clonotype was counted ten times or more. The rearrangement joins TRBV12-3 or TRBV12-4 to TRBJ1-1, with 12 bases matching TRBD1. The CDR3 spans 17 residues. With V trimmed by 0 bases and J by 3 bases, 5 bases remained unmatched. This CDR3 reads CASSLATGTGGHTEAFF. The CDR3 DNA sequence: TGTGCCAGCAGTTTAGCTACCGGGACAGGGGGCCACACTGAAGCTTTCTTT.

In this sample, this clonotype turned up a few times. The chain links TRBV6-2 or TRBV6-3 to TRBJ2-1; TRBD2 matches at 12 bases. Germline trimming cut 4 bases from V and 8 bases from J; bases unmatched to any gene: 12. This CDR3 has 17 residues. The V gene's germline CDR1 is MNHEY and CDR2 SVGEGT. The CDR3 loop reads CASSSRTSGMIWDEQFF. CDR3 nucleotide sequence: TGTGCCAGCAGTTCACGGACTAGCGGGATGATATGGGATGAGCAGTTCTTC.

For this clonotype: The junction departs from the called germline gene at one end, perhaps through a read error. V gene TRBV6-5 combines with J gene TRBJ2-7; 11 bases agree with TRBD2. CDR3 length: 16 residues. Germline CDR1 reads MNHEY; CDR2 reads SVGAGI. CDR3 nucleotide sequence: TGTGCCAGCGGTTACTCGGTCCTAGCGGGAGGCTACGAGCAGTACTTC. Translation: CASGYSVLAGGYEQYF.

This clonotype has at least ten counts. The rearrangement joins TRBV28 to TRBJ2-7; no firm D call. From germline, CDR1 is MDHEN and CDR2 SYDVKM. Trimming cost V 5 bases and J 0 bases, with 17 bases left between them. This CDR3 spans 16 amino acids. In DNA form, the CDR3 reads TGTGCCAGCAGTGCCACAGAGTTCGACGACTCCTACGAGCAGTACTTC. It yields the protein CASSATEFDDSYEQYF.

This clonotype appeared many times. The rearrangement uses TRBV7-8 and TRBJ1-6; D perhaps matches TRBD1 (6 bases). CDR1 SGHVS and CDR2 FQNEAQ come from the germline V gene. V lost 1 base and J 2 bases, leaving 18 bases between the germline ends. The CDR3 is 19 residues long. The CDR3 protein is CASSLESDRLPPYNSPLHF. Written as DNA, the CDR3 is TGTGCCAGCAGCTTAGAGTCGGACAGACTACCTCCCTATAATTCACCCCTCCACTTT. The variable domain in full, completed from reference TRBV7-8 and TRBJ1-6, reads GAGVSQSPRYKVAKRGQDVALRCDPISGHVSLFWYQQALGQGPEFLTYFQNEAQLDKSGLPSDRFFAERPEGSVSTLKIQRTQQEDSAVYLCASSLESDRLPPYNSPLHFGNGTRLTVT.

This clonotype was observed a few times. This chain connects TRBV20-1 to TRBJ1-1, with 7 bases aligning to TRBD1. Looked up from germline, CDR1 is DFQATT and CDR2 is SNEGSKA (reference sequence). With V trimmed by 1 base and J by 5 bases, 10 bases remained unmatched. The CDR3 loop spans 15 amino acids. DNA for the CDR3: TGCAGTGCTAGAGTTATGGTAACAGGGGTGACTGAAGCTTTCTTT. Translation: CSARVMVTGVTEAFF.

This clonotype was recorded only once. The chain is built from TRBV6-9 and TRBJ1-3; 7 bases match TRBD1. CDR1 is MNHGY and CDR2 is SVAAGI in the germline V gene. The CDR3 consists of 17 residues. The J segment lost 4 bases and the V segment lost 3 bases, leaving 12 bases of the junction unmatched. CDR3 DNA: TGTGCCAGCAGTTACGGAGTCGACAGGGCCTCGGGAAACACCATATATTTT. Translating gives CASSYGVDRASGNTIYF.

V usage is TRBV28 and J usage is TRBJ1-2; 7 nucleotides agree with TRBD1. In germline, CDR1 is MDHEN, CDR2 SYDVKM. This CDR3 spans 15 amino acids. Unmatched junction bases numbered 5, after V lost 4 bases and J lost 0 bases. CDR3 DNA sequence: TGTGCCAGCAGTTCCGCCGGGACAGCTAACTATGGCTACACCTTC. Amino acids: CASSSAGTANYGYTF.

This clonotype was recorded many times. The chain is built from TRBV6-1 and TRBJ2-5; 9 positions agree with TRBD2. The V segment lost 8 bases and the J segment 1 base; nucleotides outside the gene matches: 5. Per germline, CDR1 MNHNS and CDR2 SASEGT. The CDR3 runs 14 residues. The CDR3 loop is CASLRREGQETQYF. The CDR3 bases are TGTGCCAGCCTTCGGCGGGAGGGCCAAGAGACCCAGTACTTC.

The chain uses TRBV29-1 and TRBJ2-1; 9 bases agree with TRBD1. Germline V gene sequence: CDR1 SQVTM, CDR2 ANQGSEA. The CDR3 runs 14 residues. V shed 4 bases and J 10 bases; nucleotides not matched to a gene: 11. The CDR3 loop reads CSVAPGTGIGEQFF. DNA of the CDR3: TGCAGCGTTGCCCCCGGGACAGGGATAGGAGAGCAGTTCTTC.

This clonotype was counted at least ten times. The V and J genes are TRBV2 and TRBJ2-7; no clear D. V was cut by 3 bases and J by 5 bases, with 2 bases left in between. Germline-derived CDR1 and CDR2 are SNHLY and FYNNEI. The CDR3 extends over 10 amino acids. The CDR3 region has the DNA TGTGCCAGCAGTGACGACGAGCAGTACTTC. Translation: CASSDDEQYF.

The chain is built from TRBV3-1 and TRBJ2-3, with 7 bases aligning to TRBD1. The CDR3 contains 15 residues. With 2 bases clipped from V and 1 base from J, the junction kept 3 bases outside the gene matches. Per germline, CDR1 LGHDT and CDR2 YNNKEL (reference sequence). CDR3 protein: CASSQNRGGTDTQYF. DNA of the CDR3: TGTGCCAGCAGCCAAAACAGGGGCGGCACAGATACGCAGTATTTT.